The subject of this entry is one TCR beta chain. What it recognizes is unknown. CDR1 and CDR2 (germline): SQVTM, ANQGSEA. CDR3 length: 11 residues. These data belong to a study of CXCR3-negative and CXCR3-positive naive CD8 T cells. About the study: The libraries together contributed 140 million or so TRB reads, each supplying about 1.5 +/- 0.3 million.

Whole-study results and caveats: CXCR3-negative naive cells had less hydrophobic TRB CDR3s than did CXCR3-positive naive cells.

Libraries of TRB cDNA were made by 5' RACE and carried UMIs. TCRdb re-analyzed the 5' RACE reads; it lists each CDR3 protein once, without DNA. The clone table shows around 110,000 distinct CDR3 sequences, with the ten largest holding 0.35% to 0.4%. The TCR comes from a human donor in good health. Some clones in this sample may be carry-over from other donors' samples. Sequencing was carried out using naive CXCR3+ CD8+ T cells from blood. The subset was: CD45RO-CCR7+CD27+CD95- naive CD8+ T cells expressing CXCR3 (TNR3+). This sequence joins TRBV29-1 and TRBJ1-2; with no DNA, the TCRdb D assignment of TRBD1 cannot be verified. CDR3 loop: CSVGDREGYTF. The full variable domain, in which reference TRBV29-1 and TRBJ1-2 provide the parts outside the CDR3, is SAVISQKPSRDICQRGTSLTIQCQVDSQVTMMFWYRQQPGQSLTLIATANQGSEATYESGFVIDKFPISRPNLTFSTLTVSNMSPEDSSIYLCSVGDREGYTFGSGTRLTVV.